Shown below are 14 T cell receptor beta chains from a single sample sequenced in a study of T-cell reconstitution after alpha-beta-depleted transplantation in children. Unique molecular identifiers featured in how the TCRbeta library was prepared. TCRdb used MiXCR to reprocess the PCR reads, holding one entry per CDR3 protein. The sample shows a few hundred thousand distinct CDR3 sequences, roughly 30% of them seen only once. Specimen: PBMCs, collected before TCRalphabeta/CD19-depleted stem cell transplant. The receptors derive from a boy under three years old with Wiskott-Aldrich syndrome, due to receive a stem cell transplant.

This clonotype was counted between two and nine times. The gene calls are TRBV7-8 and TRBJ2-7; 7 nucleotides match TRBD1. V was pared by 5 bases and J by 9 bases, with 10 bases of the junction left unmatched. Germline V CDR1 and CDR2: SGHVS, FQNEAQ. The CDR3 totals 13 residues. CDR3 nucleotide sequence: TGTGCCAGCAGCGATCGACAGGGAGTTGGGCAGTACTTC. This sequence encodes CASSDRQGVGQYF.

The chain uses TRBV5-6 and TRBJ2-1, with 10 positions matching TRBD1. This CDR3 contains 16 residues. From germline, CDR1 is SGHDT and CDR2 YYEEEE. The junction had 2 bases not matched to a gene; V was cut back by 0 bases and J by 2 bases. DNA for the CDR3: TGTGCCAGCAGCTTGGAAGGACAGGGGGCCTACAATGAGCAGTTCTTC. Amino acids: CASSLEGQGAYNEQFF. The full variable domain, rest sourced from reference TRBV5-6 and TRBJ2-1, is DAGVTQSPTHLIKTRGQQVTLRCSPKSGHDTVSWYQQALGQGPQFIFQYYEEEERQRGNFPDRFSGHQFPNYSSELNVNALLLGDSALYLCASSLEGQGAYNEQFFGPGTRLTVL.

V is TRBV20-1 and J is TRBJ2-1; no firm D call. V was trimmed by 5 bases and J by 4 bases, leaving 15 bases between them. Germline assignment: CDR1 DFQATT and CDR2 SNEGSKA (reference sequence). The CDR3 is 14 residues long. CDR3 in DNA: TGCAGTGCTTCACTACCGGGTCCTTACAATGAGCAGTTCTTC. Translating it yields CSASLPGPYNEQFF.

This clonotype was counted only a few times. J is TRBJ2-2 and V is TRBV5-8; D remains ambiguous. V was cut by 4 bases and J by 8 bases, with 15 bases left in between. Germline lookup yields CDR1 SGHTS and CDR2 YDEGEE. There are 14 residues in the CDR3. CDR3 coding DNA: TGTGCCAGCAGCCTGTTGTCTCGGAGAGGGGAGCTGTTTTTT. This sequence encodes CASSLLSRRGELFF.

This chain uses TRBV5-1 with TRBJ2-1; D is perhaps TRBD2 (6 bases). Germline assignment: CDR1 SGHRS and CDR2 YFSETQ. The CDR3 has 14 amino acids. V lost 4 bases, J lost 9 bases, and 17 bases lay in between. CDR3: CASSPGGTRGEQFF. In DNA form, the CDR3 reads TGCGCCAGCAGCCCGGGCGGGACGAGGGGTGAGCAGTTCTTC. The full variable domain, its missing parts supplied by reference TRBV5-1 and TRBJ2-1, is KAGVTQTPRYLIKTRGQQVTLSCSPISGHRSVSWYQQTPGQGLQFLFEYFSETQRNKGNFPGRFSGRQFSNSRSEMNVSTLELGDSALYLCASSPGGTRGEQFFGPGTRLTVL.

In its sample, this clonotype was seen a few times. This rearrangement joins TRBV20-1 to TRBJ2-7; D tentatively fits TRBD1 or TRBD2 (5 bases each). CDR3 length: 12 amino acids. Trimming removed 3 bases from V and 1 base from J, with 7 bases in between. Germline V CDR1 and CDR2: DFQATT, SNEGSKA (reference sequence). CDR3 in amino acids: CSASGASYEQYF. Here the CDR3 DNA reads TGCAGTGCTAGCGGGGCATCCTACGAGCAGTACTTC.

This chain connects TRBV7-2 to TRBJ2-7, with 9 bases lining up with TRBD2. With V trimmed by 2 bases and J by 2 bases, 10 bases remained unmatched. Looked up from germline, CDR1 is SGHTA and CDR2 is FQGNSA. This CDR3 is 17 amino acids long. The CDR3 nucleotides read TGTGCCAGCAGCTTACCAGTACTAGCGGGCTCCCCCTACGAGCAGTACTTC. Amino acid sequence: CASSLPVLAGSPYEQYF.

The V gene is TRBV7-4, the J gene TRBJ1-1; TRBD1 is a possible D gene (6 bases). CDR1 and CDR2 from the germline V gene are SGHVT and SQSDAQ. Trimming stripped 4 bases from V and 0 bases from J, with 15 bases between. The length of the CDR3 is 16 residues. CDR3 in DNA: TGTGCCAGCAGCTCGATCCGAGGGGGATTGAACACTGAAGCTTTCTTT. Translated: CASSSIRGGLNTEAFF.

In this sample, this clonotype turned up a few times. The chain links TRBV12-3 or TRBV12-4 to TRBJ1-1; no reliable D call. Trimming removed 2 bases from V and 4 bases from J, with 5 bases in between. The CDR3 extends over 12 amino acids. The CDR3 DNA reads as TGTGCCAGCAGTTTAATATTCACTGAAGCTTTCTTT. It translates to CASSLIFTEAFF.

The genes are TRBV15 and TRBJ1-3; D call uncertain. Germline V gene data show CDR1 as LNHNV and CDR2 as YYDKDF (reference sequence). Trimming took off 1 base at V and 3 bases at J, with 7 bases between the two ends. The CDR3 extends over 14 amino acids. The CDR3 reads CATSRGKVGNTIYF. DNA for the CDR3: TGTGCCACCAGCAGAGGGAAGGTTGGAAACACCATATATTTT.

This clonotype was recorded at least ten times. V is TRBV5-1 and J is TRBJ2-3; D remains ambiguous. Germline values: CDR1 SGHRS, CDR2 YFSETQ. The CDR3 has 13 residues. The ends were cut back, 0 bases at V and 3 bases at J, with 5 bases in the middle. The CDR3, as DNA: TGCGCCAGCAGCTTGGAGTTGACAGATACGCAGTATTTT. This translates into CASSLELTDTQYF.

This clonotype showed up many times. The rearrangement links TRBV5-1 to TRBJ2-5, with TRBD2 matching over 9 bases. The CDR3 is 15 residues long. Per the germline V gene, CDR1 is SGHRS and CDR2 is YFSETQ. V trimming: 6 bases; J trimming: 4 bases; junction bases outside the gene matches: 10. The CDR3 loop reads CASNSREGVGETQYF. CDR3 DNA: TGCGCCAGCAACTCGCGGGAGGGGGTAGGAGAGACCCAGTACTTC.

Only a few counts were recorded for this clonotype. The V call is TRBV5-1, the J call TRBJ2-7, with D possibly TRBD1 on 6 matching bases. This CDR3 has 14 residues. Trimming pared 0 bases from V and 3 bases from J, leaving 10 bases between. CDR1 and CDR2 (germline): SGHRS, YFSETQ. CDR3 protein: CASSLETGDYEQYF. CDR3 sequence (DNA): TGCGCCAGCAGCTTGGAGACAGGCGACTACGAGCAGTACTTC.

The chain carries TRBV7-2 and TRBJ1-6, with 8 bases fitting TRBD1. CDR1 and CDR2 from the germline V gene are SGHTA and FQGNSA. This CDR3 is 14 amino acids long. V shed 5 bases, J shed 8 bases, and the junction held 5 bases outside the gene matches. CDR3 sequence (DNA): TGTGCCAGCAGCCTTGGGACAGGCTATTCACCCCTCCACTTT. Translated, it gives CASSLGTGYSPLHF.